This record covers a single T cell receptor beta chain. The V gene's germline CDR1 is GTSNPN and CDR2 SVGIG (reference sequence). This CDR3 comprises 14 residues. Trimming at V came to 3 bases and at J to 4 bases, leaving 6 bases not matched to a gene. This entry comes from a study of blood T cell repertoires in COVID-19. Generated by immunoSEQ multiplex PCR, the TCRdb table keeps only in-frame clones and is missing some. The profile shows roughly 100,000 clones, approximately 85% of them singletons. The sequence derives from a man aged 55-75 years with acute or convalescent COVID-19. J is TRBJ1-1 and V is TRBV30; 9 nucleotides align to TRBD1. Input material: peripheral blood. As DNA, the CDR3 is TGTGCCTGGAGGGGGGGACAGGGTCCCACTGAAGCTTTCTTT. Encoded protein: CAWRGGQGPTEAFF.